Listed below are T cell receptor beta chains from one sample, sequenced in a study of cytomegalovirus exposure and HLA in healthy donors. Profiling relied on immunoSEQ multiplex PCR, and the TCRdb table lists in-frame clones only, not all of them. Of roughly 95,000 clones listed, 82% are singletons. The sample consisted of PBMCs. All receptors derive from a man younger than 45 in good health and CMV-seropositive. Both conserved end residues are part of each CDR3. Fields, in order: J gene, clone size, D gene, V gene, CDR3 protein, CDR3 DNA. The D gene is left open where the match is weak. Size is stated for part of the rows, as once, few or many counts, or as a class when the clone is expanded.

>TRBJ1-5|once|.|TRBV28
CASSWRNRVGQPQHF
TGTGCCAGCAGTTGGAGAAACAGGGTGGGACAGCCCCAGCATTTT
>TRBJ2-3|.|.|TRBV9
CASSAAIDTQYF
TGTGCCAGCTCAGCGGCCATAGATACGCAGTATTTT
>TRBJ2-7|few|.|TRBV27
CASSLSHPTGYEQYF
TGTGCCAGCAGTTTATCCCACCCTACAGGTTACGAGCAGTACTTC
>TRBJ1-3|.|TRBD1|TRBV6-5
CASSYSRGGEGNTIYF
TGTGCCAGCAGTTACTCGAGAGGGGGCGAAGGAAACACCATATATTTT
>TRBJ2-3|.|.|TRBV15
CATFDREASTDTQYF
TGTGCCACGTTCGACAGGGAGGCGAGCACAGATACGCAGTATTTT
>TRBJ1-5|.|.|TRBV6-4
CATIRHPGQRSNQPQHF
TGTGCCACCATCCGCCACCCGGGACAACGAAGCAATCAGCCCCAGCATTTT
>TRBJ1-2|.|.|TRBV6-1
CASSEGGGVGYTF
TGTGCCAGCAGTGAAGGGGGCGGCGTTGGCTACACCTTC
>TRBJ2-5|.|.|TRBV5-1
CASSLVLETQYF
TGCGCCAGCAGCTTGGTCTTGGAGACCCAGTACTTC
>TRBJ1-5|.|.|TRBV6-1
CASSLGVSNQPQHF
TGTGCCAGCAGCCTCGGGGTAAGCAATCAGCCCCAGCATTTT
>TRBJ1-1|.|.|TRBV7-2
CASSLVAEMNTEAFF
TGTGCCAGCAGCTTAGTTGCGGAGATGAACACTGAAGCTTTCTTT
>TRBJ1-1|.|.|TRBV10-3
CAISVSGRETEAFF
TGTGCCATCAGTGTTTCTGGGCGTGAGACTGAAGCTTTCTTT
>TRBJ2-3|.|TRBD1|TRBV30
CAWRQDRSTDTQYF
TGTGCCTGGAGACAGGACAGGAGCACAGATACGCAGTATTTT
>TRBJ2-7|.|.|TRBV7-9
CASGTEPSYEQYF
TGTGCCAGCGGAACGGAGCCCTCCTACGAGCAGTACTTC
>TRBJ2-2|.|.|TRBV27
CASSSFGELFF
TGTGCCAGCAGTTCCTTCGGGGAGCTGTTTTTT
>TRBJ2-1|.|TRBD2|TRBV19
CASSKAGALNEQFF
TGTGCCAGTAGTAAAGCGGGAGCCCTCAATGAGCAGTTCTTC
>TRBJ2-7|once|.|TRBV14
CASSQEAGVEQYF
TGTGCCAGCAGCCAAGAGGCCGGGGTCGAGCAGTACTTC
>TRBJ1-2|.|.|TRBV7-2
CASSPGVGGYTF
TGTGCCAGCAGTCCAGGGGTAGGCGGCTACACCTTC
>TRBJ2-3|.|.|TRBV6-6
CASSFIPEGTDTQYF
TGTGCCAGCAGTTTCATTCCGGAGGGCACAGATACGCAGTATTTT
>TRBJ2-3|few|.|TRBV14
CASSLLRESTDTQYF
TGTGCCAGCAGCCTCCTGAGAGAGAGCACAGATACGCAGTATTTT
>TRBJ2-3|few|.|TRBV9
CASSPKGLGQGSEIDTQYF
TGTGCCAGCAGTCCTAAAGGGCTGGGGCAGGGCTCTGAAATCGATACGCAGTATTTT
>TRBJ2-3|.|.|TRBV5-5
CASSLASLAPYTDTQYF
TGTGCCAGCAGCTTGGCAAGCCTAGCGCCTTACACAGATACGCAGTATTTT
>TRBJ2-5|.|TRBD2|TRBV2
CASSPRTSGVRGSSETQYF
TGTGCCAGCAGTCCCCGGACTAGCGGGGTTAGGGGGTCATCAGAGACCCAGTACTTC
>TRBJ1-1|.|TRBD1|TRBV5-4
CASSLTGTTQEGAAF
TGTGCCAGCAGTTTAACCGGCACCACTCAGGAGGGGGCTGCATTT
>TRBJ2-1|.|TRBD1|TRBV7-2
CASNSGTGSYEQFF
TGTGCCAGCAACTCCGGGACAGGGTCCTATGAGCAGTTCTTC
>TRBJ2-3|.|.|TRBV5-4
CASSSGSPVGTDTQYF
TGTGCCAGCAGCTCCGGGAGCCCAGTTGGCACAGATACGCAGTATTTT
>TRBJ2-1|.|.|TRBV7-6
CASSVGTWVGDEQFF
TGTGCCAGCAGCGTGGGGACTTGGGTTGGGGATGAGCAGTTCTTC
>TRBJ2-7|.|.|TRBV30
CAWSVSGVTEQYF
TGTGCCTGGAGTGTTTCGGGAGTAACCGAGCAGTACTTC
>TRBJ2-7|.|.|TRBV25-1
CASRSTLVDTYEQYF
TGTGCCAGCAGGTCGACCCTAGTGGATACCTACGAGCAGTACTTC
>TRBJ2-1|once|TRBD2|TRBV10-1
CASSEPGLAGANEQFF
TGCGCCAGCAGTGAGCCGGGACTAGCGGGAGCCAATGAGCAGTTCTTC
>TRBJ2-1|.|TRBD2|TRBV28
CASISREGSYNEQFF
TGTGCCAGCATATCTCGGGAGGGCTCCTACAATGAGCAGTTCTTC
>TRBJ1-2|.|TRBD1|TRBV28
CASSSTGGTYGYTF
TGTGCCAGCAGTTCTACAGGGGGCACCTATGGCTACACCTTC
>TRBJ2-7|.|TRBD1|TRBV5-1
CASSFGTVSYEQYF
TGCGCCAGCAGCTTCGGGACAGTCTCCTACGAGCAGTACTTC
>TRBJ1-5|.|TRBD1|TRBV29-1
CSVGTGDNQPQHF
TGCAGCGTTGGAACAGGGGACAATCAGCCCCAGCATTTT
>TRBJ2-5|.|.|TRBV5-1
CASSWGNREQETQYF
TGCGCCAGCAGCTGGGGGAACAGGGAACAAGAGACCCAGTACTTC
>TRBJ1-1|.|TRBD1|TRBV18
CASSVGTGTEAFF
TGTGCCAGCTCGGTTGGGACAGGGACTGAAGCTTTCTTT
>TRBJ2-7|.|TRBD1|TRBV6-5
CASSDSGGRRQYF
TGTGCCAGCAGCGATTCAGGGGGACGCCGGCAGTACTTC
>TRBJ1-5|.|TRBD1|TRBV19
CASSIYSTGNQPQHF
TGTGCCAGTAGTATATATTCGACAGGGAATCAGCCCCAGCATTTT
>TRBJ2-4|.|TRBD2|TRBV6-1
CASSEAGTSGRATVSKNIQYF
TGTGCCAGCAGTGAAGCAGGGACTAGCGGGAGGGCCACGGTATCCAAAAACATTCAGTACTTC
>TRBJ1-5|.|TRBD1|TRBV6-5
CASSRQGSQPQHF
TGTGCCAGCAGCCGACAGGGAAGTCAGCCCCAGCATTTT
>TRBJ1-5|.|TRBD1|TRBV5-1
CASIRQGAGSGNQPQHF
TGCGCCAGCATAAGACAGGGGGCCGGGAGTGGCAATCAGCCCCAGCATTTT
>TRBJ2-5|.|.|TRBV15
CATSREPAGGGVAQYF
TGTGCCACCAGCAGAGAACCGGCGGGCGGCGGTGTGGCCCAGTACTTC
>TRBJ1-2|.|TRBD1|TRBV28
CASSLPGTGVLGYTF
TGTGCCAGCAGTCTCCCCGGGACAGGGGTTTTGGGCTACACCTTC
>TRBJ2-7|.|TRBD2|TRBV28
CASSGDYSSYEQYF
TGTGCCAGCAGTGGGGACTACAGCTCCTACGAGCAGTACTTC
>TRBJ2-1|.|TRBD2|TRBV19
CASSIQTSSNGQFF
TGTGCCAGTAGTATTCAGACTAGCAGCAATGGGCAGTTCTTC
>TRBJ1-2|.|TRBD1|TRBV6-6
CASSYDRGPWGYTF
TGTGCCAGCAGTTACGACAGGGGGCCCTGGGGCTACACCTTC
>TRBJ1-5|.|.|TRBV19
CASSINLMGAAQHF
TGTGCCAGTAGTATAAACCTAATGGGGGCTGCCCAGCATTTT
>TRBJ1-2|.|.|TRBV10-1
CASSESPARLGWYGYTF
TGCGCCAGCAGTGAGAGTCCCGCCAGGCTGGGTTGGTATGGCTACACCTTC
>TRBJ2-7|few|TRBD1|TRBV6-5
CASSLGTGSSYEQYF
TGTGCCAGCAGCCTAGGGACAGGAAGCTCCTACGAGCAGTACTTC
>TRBJ2-5|.|TRBD1|TRBV28
CASRGDRPYETQYF
TGTGCCAGCAGGGGGGACAGACCTTACGAGACCCAGTACTTC
>TRBJ1-2|.|TRBD1|TRBV4-1
CASSQAAGTGGAGYGYTF
TGCGCCAGCAGCCAAGCGGCCGGGACAGGGGGCGCCGGCTATGGCTACACCTTC
>TRBJ2-7|few|.|TRBV28
CASSPRDTLPEQYF
TGTGCCAGCAGCCCACGGGACACTCTGCCTGAGCAGTACTTC
>TRBJ2-5|.|.|TRBV27
CASSSTGFGETQYF
TGTGCCAGCAGTTCAACAGGGTTCGGGGAGACCCAGTACTTC
>TRBJ1-3|.|.|TRBV7-9
CASSLYSSGNTIYF
TGTGCCAGCAGCCTGTACAGCTCTGGAAACACCATATATTTT